This T cell receptor beta chain was observed in a study of T-cell reconstitution after alpha-beta-depleted transplantation in children. The CDR3 runs to 17 residues. Germline CDR1 is SEHNR and CDR2 is FQNEAQ (reference sequence). Trimming removed 1 base from V and 0 bases from J, with 14 bases in between. The TCRbeta library incorporated unique molecular identifiers. TCRdb ran MiXCR on the PCR reads and lists one entry per CDR3 protein. The table lists about 190,000 distinct CDR3 sequences, about 6.3% of them singletons, with more than 2.5% in the top ten. Many counts were recorded for this clonotype.

The sequence derives from a human donor who donated a stem cell graft to a child with Wiskott-Aldrich syndrome. The V gene is TRBV7-9, the J gene TRBJ2-3, with D tentatively TRBD1 (5 bases). The material was PBMCs from the stem cell graft donor, obtained from the stem cell graft. The CDR3: CASSLVPGSTSTDTQYF. In DNA form, the CDR3 reads TGTGCCAGCAGCTTAGTCCCAGGGTCGACTAGCACAGATACGCAGTATTTT.